The 27 T cell receptor beta chains below come from one sample, sequenced in a study of T cell responses to AZD1222 COVID-19 vaccine. The table came from immunoSEQ multiplex PCR; TCRdb's copy has only in-frame clones and leaves some out. This sample has over 100,000 clones, with 88% found just once. Sample: peripheral blood, taken on day 0 of MenACWY control vaccination. Source of these receptors: an adult in good health.

This chain joins TRBV6-5 and TRBJ2-1; TRBD2 is a possible D gene (6 bases). CDR1 and CDR2 from the germline V gene are MNHEY and SVGAGI. This CDR3 comprises 15 residues. V lost 2 bases, J lost 2 bases, and 10 bases lay in between. CDR3 sequence: CASSYMTSAYNEQFF. The CDR3 nucleotides are TGTGCCAGCAGTTACATGACTAGTGCCTACAATGAGCAGTTCTTC.

The V gene is TRBV27, the J gene TRBJ2-7, with D perhaps TRBD1 (5 bases). This CDR3 is 15 amino acids long. Trimming pared 3 bases from V and 6 bases from J, leaving 18 bases between. From germline, CDR1 is MNHEY and CDR2 SMNVEV (reference sequence). CDR3 residues: CASSFRNQGLSEQYF. In DNA form, the CDR3 reads TGTGCCAGCAGTTTCCGCAACCAGGGATTGTCCGAGCAGTACTTC.

The rearrangement links TRBV9 to TRBJ2-7, with D possibly matching TRBD2 (6 bases). V was pared by 2 bases and J by 6 bases, with 15 bases between. The CDR3 has 14 amino acids. The germline V gene has CDR1 SGDLS and CDR2 YYNGEE. The CDR3 DNA is TGTGCCAGCAGCGTCAGGGACTCCGCCACCGAGCAGTACTTC. It yields the protein CASSVRDSATEQYF.

The chain is built from TRBV5-1 and TRBJ1-1; D is ambiguous. V lost 5 bases to trimming and J lost 0 bases, with 8 bases between them. This CDR3 region has 13 residues. Germline loops: CDR1 SGHRS, CDR2 YFSETQ. CDR3 residues: CASRDGLNTEAFF. In DNA form, the CDR3 reads TGCGCCAGCAGGGACGGACTGAACACTGAAGCTTTCTTT.

V usage is TRBV5-6 and J usage is TRBJ2-7; D is unresolved. Trimming left V 1 base short and J 5 bases short, with 7 bases between. This CDR3 comprises 12 residues. CDR1 and CDR2 (germline): SGHDT, YYEEEE. Here the CDR3 reads CASSLRTHEQYF. Written as DNA, the CDR3 is TGTGCCAGCAGCTTGAGGACCCACGAGCAGTACTTC.

The chain is built from TRBV9 and TRBJ1-2; tentative D call: TRBD1 (5 bases). With 4 bases removed from V and 2 bases from J, the gap between germline ends came to 12 bases. The germline gives CDR1 SGDLS, CDR2 YYNGEE. The CDR3 length is 14 residues. CDR3: CASSPGQGNYGYTF. The CDR3 bases are TGTGCCAGCAGCCCCGGGCAGGGCAACTATGGCTACACCTTC.

This clone was counted once. This rearrangement joins TRBV4-3 to TRBJ2-4; tentative D call: TRBD2 (6 bases). Trimming removed 1 base at V and 1 base at J, with 20 bases between. The CDR3 covers 19 residues. The germline V gene encodes CDR1 LGHNA and CDR2 YSLEER. As DNA, the CDR3 is TGCGCCAGCAGCCAAGCGTTGGGATTAGAGGGAGGTGCCAAAAACATTCAGTACTTC. Its translation: CASSQALGLEGGAKNIQYF.

The rearrangement links TRBV7-8 to TRBJ1-5; tentative D call: TRBD1 (6 bases). The CDR3 is 15 amino acids. Trimming cost V 5 bases and J 4 bases, with 15 bases left between them. Germline-derived CDR1 and CDR2 are SGHVS and FQNEAQ. The CDR3 region has the DNA TGTGCCAGCAGCAGAACAGGGTCCCCGAATCAGCCCCAGCATTTT. It codes for CASSRTGSPNQPQHF.

This clone appeared a single time. J is TRBJ1-2 and V is TRBV28, with D perhaps matching TRBD1 (6 bases). The ends were cut back, 5 bases at V and 6 bases at J, with 16 bases in the middle. The CDR3 covers 14 residues. Germline-derived CDR1 and CDR2 are MDHEN and SYDVKM. The CDR3 here is CASSESGRGHGYTF. The DNA of the CDR3 is TGTGCCAGCAGTGAGTCAGGCAGGGGCCATGGCTACACCTTC.

The gene calls are TRBV5-1 and TRBJ2-1; D may be TRBD2 (5 bases). The CDR3 is 16 amino acids. The ends were cut back, 0 bases at V and 0 bases at J, with 10 bases in the middle. The V gene's germline CDR1 is SGHRS and CDR2 YFSETQ. CDR3 sequence reads: CASSLDAGTSYNEQFF. CDR3 nucleotide sequence: TGCGCCAGCAGCTTGGACGCGGGTACCTCCTACAATGAGCAGTTCTTC.

The V call is TRBV7-8, the J call TRBJ1-5, with D maybe TRBD1 (5 bases). The germline gives CDR1 SGHVS, CDR2 FQNEAQ. CDR3 length: 13 amino acids. V was trimmed by 4 bases and J by 5 bases, leaving 9 bases between them. In DNA, the CDR3 is TGTGCCAGCAGCTCGCAGGGATATCAGCCCCAGCATTTT. Its translation is CASSSQGYQPQHF.

The rearrangement joins TRBV7-2 to TRBJ1-1, with TRBD1 as a possible D gene (5 bases). CDR1 and CDR2 (germline): SGHTA, FQGNSA. V shed 3 bases and J shed 3 bases, with 8 bases lying between them. The CDR3 contains 13 residues. The CDR3 DNA is TGTGCCAGCAGCTTTACAGGAGACACTGAAGCTTTCTTT. Protein sequence: CASSFTGDTEAFF.

This clone was counted between two and nine times. V usage is TRBV7-6 and J usage is TRBJ1-2, with a possible D match to TRBD1 (6 bases). This CDR3 region has 18 residues. Per the germline V gene, CDR1 is SGHVS and CDR2 is FNYEAQ. V lost 3 bases, J lost 0 bases, and 20 bases lay in between. The CDR3 region is CASSFGHRVESANYGYTF. The DNA for the CDR3 is TGTGCCAGCAGCTTTGGGCACAGGGTAGAGTCGGCTAACTATGGCTACACCTTC.

V gene TRBV29-1 combines with J gene TRBJ1-1, with a possible D match to TRBD1 (6 bases). This CDR3 comprises 14 residues. Germline V gene sequence: CDR1 SQVTM, CDR2 ANQGSEA. V was clipped by 4 bases and J by 2 bases, with 14 bases between them. CDR3 bases: TGCAGCGTTGGGCGGGGGGCGAAAAACACTGAAGCTTTCTTT. The encoded protein is CSVGRGAKNTEAFF.

Only one count was recorded for this clone. V usage is TRBV30 and J usage is TRBJ2-1, with 7 bases lining up with TRBD2. The junction had 14 bases not matched to a gene; V was cut back by 5 bases and J by 7 bases. The CDR3 contains 15 residues. Germline V gives CDR1 GTSNPN, CDR2 SVGIG (reference sequence). Written as DNA, the CDR3 is TGTGCCTGGTGGAGACGCGGGGGACTCCGAAATGAGCAGTTCTTC. This gives the protein CAWWRRGGLRNEQFF. The variable domain in full, with the rest retrieved from reference TRBV30 and TRBJ2-1, is SQTIHQWPATLVQPVGSPLSLECTVEGTSNPNLYWYRQAAGRGLQLLFYSVGIGQISSEVPQNLSASRPQDRQFILSSKKLLLSDSGFYLCAWWRRGGLRNEQFFGPGTRLTVL.

The chain combines TRBV28 with TRBJ1-3; D is undetermined. Trimming stripped 4 bases from V and 0 bases from J, with 10 bases between. CDR1 MDHEN and CDR2 SYDVKM come from the germline V gene. The CDR3 loop spans 15 amino acids. The CDR3 reads CASSSPPFSGNTIYF. CDR3 sequence (DNA): TGTGCCAGCAGTTCACCACCTTTCTCTGGAAACACCATATATTTT.

The chain couples TRBV6-2 or TRBV6-3 to TRBJ2-7; a weak D match, TRBD2 (5 bases). Germline loops: CDR1 MNHEY, CDR2 SVGEGT. The CDR3 has 13 amino acids. V was pared by 5 bases and J by 7 bases, with 15 bases between. The CDR3 is CASSPLAMSEQYF. Written as DNA, the CDR3 is TGTGCCAGCAGTCCCCTAGCAATGTCGGAGCAGTACTTC.

J is TRBJ1-6 and V is TRBV27, with D possibly TRBD1 on 6 matching bases. Germline values: CDR1 MNHEY, CDR2 SMNVEV (reference sequence). The CDR3 is 19 amino acids. The V end was cut by 6 bases, the J end by 0 bases, with 21 bases between. CDR3 DNA: TGTGCCAGCAGCCTTAAGGGGGACTGGGGAAGCTCCTATAATTCACCCCTCCACTTT. This codes for CASSLKGDWGSSYNSPLHF.

This clone was recorded once. This rearrangement joins TRBV29-1 to TRBJ2-3, with TRBD2 matching 10 bases. With V trimmed by 4 bases and J by 6 bases, 4 bases remained unmatched. Germline CDR1 SQVTM, CDR2 ANQGSEA. The CDR3 length is 13 residues. The CDR3 coding sequence is TGCAGCGTTGGTCTAGCGGGAGAGGATACGCAGTATTTT. Its translation is CSVGLAGEDTQYF.

This clone was seen a few times. The gene calls are TRBV15 and TRBJ1-4; D is possibly TRBD1 (6 bases). Germline lookup yields CDR1 LNHNV and CDR2 YYDKDF (reference sequence). The CDR3 consists of 15 residues. V was trimmed by 5 bases and J by 8 bases, leaving 18 bases between them. The CDR3 DNA sequence: TGTGCCACCAGCGGCTCGACAGGAGCGAGCGAAAAACTGTTTTTT. Amino acid sequence: CATSGSTGASEKLFF.

In regard to this clone: At one end the junction does not follow the germline gene, possibly because of a read error. The chain employs TRBV2 and TRBJ1-4; a possible D gene is TRBD1 (5 bases). Germline values: CDR1 SNHLY, CDR2 FYNNEI. CDR3 size: 15 residues. The CDR3 sequence is CASSEYGGTSEKLFF. The DNA for the CDR3 is TGTGCCAGCAGTGAATATGGGGGGACTAGTGAAAAACTGTTTTTT.

V is TRBV5-6 and J is TRBJ2-7, with D uncertain. Germline V gene data show CDR1 as SGHDT and CDR2 as YYEEEE. The V end was cut by 2 bases, the J end by 7 bases, with 13 bases between. The CDR3 is made up of 13 amino acids. CDR3 nucleotide sequence: TGTGCCAGCAGCTTAAAGGGTTATGAGGAGCAGTACTTC. As protein: CASSLKGYEEQYF.

The chain combines TRBV5-4 with TRBJ1-5; 8 nucleotides agree with TRBD1. This CDR3 is 15 amino acids long. Germline V gene sequence: CDR1 SGHNT, CDR2 YYREEE (reference sequence). Trimming at V came to 0 bases and at J to 5 bases, leaving 4 bases not matched to a gene. CDR3 amino acids: CASSLGGTGDQPQHF. The CDR3 bases are TGTGCCAGCAGCTTGGGAGGGACAGGAGATCAGCCCCAGCATTTT.

The V and J genes are TRBV30 and TRBJ2-7; D uncertain. The CDR3 runs to 11 residues. Germline values: CDR1 GTSNPN, CDR2 SVGIG (reference sequence). V was trimmed by 0 bases and J by 4 bases, leaving 4 bases between them. CDR3 protein: CAWSVSYEQYF. The CDR3 DNA follows: TGTGCCTGGAGTGTATCGTACGAGCAGTACTTC.

The V and J genes are TRBV7-2 and TRBJ1-4; TRBD1 might be the D (6 bases). CDR3 length equals 15 residues. The ends were cut back, 5 bases at V and 4 bases at J, with 14 bases in the middle. The V gene's germline CDR1 is SGHTA and CDR2 FQGNSA. CDR3 amino acids: CASSAQTGDNEKLFF. CDR3 coding DNA: TGTGCCAGCAGCGCCCAGACAGGAGATAATGAAAAACTGTTTTTT.

This clone is a singleton in its sample. The chain employs TRBV4-3 and TRBJ1-2; D gene uncertain. V was cut by 0 bases and J by 5 bases, with 16 bases left in between. Germline V gene sequence: CDR1 LGHNA, CDR2 YSLEER. The CDR3 spans 16 residues. In nucleotides, the CDR3 is TGCGCCAGCAGCCAAGATCGCGCGACGGTGAGGTATGGCTACACCTTC. This codes for CASSQDRATVRYGYTF.

Comments on this clone: This likely comes from a read error, as the CDR3 has no conserved phenylalanine or tryptophan at its end. The DNA is left out, because the CDR3 cannot be placed on it with certainty; the CDR3 is given as TCRdb lists it. The chain is built from TRBV20-1 and TRBJ2-3; the table's D call, TRBD1, has no DNA check behind it. Termini included, the CDR3 measures 13 amino acids. From germline, CDR1 is DFQATT and CDR2 SNEGSKA (reference sequence). CDR3 protein: CSASGATQIRSIL.